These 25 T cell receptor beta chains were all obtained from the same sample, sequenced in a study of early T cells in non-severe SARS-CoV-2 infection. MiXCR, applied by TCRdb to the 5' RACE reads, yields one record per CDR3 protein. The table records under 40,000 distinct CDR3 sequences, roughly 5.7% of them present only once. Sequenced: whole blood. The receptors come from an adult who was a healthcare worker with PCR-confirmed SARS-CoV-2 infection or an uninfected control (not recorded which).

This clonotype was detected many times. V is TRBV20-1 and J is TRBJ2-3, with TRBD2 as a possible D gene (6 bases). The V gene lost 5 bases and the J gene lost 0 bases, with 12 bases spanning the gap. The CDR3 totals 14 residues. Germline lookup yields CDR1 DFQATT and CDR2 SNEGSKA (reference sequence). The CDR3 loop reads CSAGGTPSTDTQYF. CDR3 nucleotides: TGCAGTGCTGGTGGGACTCCTAGCACAGATACGCAGTATTTT.

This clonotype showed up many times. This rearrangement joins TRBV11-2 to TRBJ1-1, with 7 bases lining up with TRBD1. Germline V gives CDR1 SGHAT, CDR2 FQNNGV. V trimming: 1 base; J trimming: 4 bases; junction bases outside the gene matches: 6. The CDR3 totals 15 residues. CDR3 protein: CASSLGQTGSTEAFF. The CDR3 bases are TGTGCCAGCAGCTTAGGACAGACAGGGAGCACTGAAGCTTTCTTT.

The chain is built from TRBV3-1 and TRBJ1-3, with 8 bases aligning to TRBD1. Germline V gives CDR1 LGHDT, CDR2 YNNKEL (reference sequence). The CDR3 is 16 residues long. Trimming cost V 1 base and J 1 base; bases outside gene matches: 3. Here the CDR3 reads CASSQATGGSGNTIYF. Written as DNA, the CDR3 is TGTGCCAGCAGCCAAGCTACAGGGGGATCTGGAAACACCATATATTTT.

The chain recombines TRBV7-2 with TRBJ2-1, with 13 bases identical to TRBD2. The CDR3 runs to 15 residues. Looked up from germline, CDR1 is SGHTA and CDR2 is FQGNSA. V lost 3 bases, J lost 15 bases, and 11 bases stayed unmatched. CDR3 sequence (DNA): TGTGCCAGCAGCTTGGGGACTAGCGGGAAAGGGGCACGGTTCTTC. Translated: CASSLGTSGKGARFF.

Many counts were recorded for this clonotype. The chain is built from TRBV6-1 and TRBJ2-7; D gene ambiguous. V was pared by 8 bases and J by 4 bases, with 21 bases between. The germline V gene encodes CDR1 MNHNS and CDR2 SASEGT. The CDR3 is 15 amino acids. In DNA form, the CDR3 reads TGTGCCAGCGGAGAACAGCCACGAGGCCCATACGAGCAGTACTTC. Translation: CASGEQPRGPYEQYF.

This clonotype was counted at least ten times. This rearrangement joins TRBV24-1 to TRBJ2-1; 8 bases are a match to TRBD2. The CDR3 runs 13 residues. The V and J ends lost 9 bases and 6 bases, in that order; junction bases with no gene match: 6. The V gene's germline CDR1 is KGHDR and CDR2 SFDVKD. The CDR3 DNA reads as TGTGCCACCGGGACTAGTGGAGTCAATGAGCAGTTCTTC. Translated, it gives CATGTSGVNEQFF.

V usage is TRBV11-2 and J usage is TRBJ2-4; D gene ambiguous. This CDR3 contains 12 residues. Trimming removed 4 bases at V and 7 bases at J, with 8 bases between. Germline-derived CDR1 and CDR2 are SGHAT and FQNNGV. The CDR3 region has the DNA TGTGCCAGCAGCTCAGTACGGAACATTCAGTACTTC. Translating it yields CASSSVRNIQYF.

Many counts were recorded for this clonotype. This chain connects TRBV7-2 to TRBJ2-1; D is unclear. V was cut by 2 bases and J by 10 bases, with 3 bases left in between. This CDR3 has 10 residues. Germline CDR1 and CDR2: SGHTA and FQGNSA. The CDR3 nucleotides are TGTGCCAGCAGCTTAATCGAGCAGTTCTTC. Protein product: CASSLIEQFF. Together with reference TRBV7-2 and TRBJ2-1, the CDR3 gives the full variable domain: GAGVSQSPSNKVTEKGKDVELRCDPISGHTALYWYRQSLGQGLEFLIYFQGNSAPDKSGLPSDRFSAERTGGSVSTLTIQRTQQEDSAVYLCASSLIEQFFGPGTRLTVL.

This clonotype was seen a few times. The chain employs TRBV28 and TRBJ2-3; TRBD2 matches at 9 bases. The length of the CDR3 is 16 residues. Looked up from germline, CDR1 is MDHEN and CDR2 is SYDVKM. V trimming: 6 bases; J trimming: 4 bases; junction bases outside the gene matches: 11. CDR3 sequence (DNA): TGTGCCAGCAGGCATAGCGGGAGTACGTTCGCAGATACGCAGTATTTT. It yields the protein CASRHSGSTFADTQYF.

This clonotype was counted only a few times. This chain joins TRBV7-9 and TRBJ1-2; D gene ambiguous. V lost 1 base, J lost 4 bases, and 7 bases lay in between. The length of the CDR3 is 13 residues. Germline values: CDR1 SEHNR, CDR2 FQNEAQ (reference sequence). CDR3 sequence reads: CASSLEVLYGYTF. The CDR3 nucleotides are TGTGCCAGCAGCTTAGAAGTCCTCTATGGCTACACCTTC.

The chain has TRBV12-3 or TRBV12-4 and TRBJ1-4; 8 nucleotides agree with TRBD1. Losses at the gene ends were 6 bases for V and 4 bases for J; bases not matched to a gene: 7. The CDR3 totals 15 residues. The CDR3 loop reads CASSSLRGRNEKLFF. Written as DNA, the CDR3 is TGTGCCAGCAGCTCCCTCAGGGGGCGTAATGAAAAACTGTTTTTT.

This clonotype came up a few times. The CDR3 loop is CASSPLGNPGLGDTQYF. The CDR3 DNA sequence: TGTGCCAGCAGCCCCTTGGGGAACCCGGGCCTTGGAGATACGCAGTATTTT. V gene TRBV3-1 combines with J gene TRBJ2-3; D unresolved. The CDR3 loop spans 17 amino acids. V gave up 4 bases and J gave up 5 bases, with 22 bases separating them. Germline lookup yields CDR1 LGHDT and CDR2 YNNKEL (reference sequence).

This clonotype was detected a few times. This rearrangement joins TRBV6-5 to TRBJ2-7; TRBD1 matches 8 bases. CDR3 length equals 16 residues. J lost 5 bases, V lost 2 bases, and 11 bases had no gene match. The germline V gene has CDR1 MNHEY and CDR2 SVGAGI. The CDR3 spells CASSYPPGQGRDEQYF. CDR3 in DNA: TGTGCCAGCAGTTACCCCCCCGGACAGGGCCGGGACGAGCAGTACTTC.

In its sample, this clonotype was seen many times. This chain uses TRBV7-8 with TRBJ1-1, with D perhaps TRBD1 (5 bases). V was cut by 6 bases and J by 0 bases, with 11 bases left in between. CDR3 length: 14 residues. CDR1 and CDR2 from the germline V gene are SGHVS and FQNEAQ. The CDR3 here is CASRQGQVNTEAFF. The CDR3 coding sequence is TGTGCCAGCAGGCAGGGCCAGGTGAACACTGAAGCTTTCTTT. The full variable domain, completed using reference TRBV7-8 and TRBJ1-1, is GAGVSQSPRYKVAKRGQDVALRCDPISGHVSLFWYQQALGQGPEFLTYFQNEAQLDKSGLPSDRFFAERPEGSVSTLKIQRTQQEDSAVYLCASRQGQVNTEAFFGQGTRLTVV.

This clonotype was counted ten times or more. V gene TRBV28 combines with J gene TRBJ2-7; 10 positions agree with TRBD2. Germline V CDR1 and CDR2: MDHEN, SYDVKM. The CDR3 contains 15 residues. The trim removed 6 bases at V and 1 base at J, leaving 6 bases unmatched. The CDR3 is CASRAAGGRSYEQYF. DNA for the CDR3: TGTGCCAGCAGGGCAGCGGGAGGGCGTTCCTACGAGCAGTACTTC.

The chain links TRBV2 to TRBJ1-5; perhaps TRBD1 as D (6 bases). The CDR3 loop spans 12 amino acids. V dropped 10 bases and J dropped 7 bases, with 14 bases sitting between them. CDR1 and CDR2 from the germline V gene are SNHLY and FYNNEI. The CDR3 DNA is TGTGCCACCTCCGGGCAGGGGCAGCCCCAGCATTTT. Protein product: CATSGQGQPQHF.

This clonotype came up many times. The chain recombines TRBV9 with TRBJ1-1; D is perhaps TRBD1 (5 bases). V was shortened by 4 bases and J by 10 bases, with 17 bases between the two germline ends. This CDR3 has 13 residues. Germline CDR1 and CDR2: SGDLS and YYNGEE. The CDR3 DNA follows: TGTGCCAGCAGCCGGGACTTCCGCACCGTAGCTTTCTTT. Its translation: CASSRDFRTVAFF. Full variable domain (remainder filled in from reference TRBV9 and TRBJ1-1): DSGVTQTPKHLITATGQRVTLRCSPRSGDLSVYWYQQSLDQGLQFLIQYYNGEERAKGNILERFSAQQFPDLHSELNLSSLELGDSALYFCASSRDFRTVAFFGQGTRLTVV.

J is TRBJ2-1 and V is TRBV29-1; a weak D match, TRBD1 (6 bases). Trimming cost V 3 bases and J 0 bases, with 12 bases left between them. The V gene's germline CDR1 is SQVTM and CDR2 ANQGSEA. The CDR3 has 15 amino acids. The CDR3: CSVDKGGSSYNEQFF. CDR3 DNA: TGCAGCGTTGACAAAGGGGGAAGCTCCTACAATGAGCAGTTCTTC.

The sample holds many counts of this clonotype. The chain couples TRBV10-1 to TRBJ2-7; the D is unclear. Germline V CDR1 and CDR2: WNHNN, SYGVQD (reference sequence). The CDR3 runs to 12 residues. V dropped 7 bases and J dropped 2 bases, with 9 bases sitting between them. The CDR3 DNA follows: TGCGCCAGCAAAAACAGCCCCTACGAGCAGTACTTC. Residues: CASKNSPYEQYF.

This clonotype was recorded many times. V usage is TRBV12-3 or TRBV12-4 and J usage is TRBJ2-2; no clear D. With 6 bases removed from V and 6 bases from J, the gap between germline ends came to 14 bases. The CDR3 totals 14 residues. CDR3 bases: TGTGCCAGCAGCCGTCCCTCTAGTGCCGGGGAGCTGTTTTTT. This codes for CASSRPSSAGELFF.

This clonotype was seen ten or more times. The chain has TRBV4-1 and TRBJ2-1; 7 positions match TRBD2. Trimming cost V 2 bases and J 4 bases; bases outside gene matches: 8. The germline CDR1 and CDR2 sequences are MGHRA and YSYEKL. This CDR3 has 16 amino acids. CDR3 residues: CASSQHRGSRYNEQFF. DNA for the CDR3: TGCGCCAGCAGCCAACACCGCGGGAGTAGGTACAATGAGCAGTTCTTC.

CDR3 sequence (DNA): TGTGCCAGCAGCTTAATACGGAAAGAGACCCAGTACTTC. It codes for CASSLIRKETQYF. The chain employs TRBV7-2 and TRBJ2-5; no clear D. V lost 2 bases and J 3 bases, leaving 7 bases between the germline ends. Germline V CDR1 and CDR2: SGHTA, FQGNSA. CDR3 length equals 13 residues.

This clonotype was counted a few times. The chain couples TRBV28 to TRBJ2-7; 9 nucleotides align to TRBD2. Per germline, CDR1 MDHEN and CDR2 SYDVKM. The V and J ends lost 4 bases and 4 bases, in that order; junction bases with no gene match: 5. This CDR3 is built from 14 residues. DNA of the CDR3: TGTGCCAGCAGTTCCCAGCTAGCGGGATACGAGCAGTACTTC. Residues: CASSSQLAGYEQYF.

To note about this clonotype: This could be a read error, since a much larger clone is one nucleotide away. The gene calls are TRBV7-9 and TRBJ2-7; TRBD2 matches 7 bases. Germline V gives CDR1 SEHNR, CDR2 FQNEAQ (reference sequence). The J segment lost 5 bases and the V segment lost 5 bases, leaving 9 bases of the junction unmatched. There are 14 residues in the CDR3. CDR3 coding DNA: TGTGCCAGCAGCCCGTCGGGAGGTTTCCACGAGCAGTACTTC. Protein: CASSPSGGFHEQYF.

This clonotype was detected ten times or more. CDR3 region: CASSSPWSYEQFF. CDR3 nucleotides: TGTGCCAGCAGCAGCCCTTGGTCCTATGAGCAGTTCTTC. J is TRBJ2-1 and V is TRBV5-6; D remains ambiguous. Germline-derived CDR1 and CDR2 are SGHDT and YYEEEE. Trimming removed 4 bases at V and 8 bases at J, with 13 bases between. The CDR3 contains 13 residues.